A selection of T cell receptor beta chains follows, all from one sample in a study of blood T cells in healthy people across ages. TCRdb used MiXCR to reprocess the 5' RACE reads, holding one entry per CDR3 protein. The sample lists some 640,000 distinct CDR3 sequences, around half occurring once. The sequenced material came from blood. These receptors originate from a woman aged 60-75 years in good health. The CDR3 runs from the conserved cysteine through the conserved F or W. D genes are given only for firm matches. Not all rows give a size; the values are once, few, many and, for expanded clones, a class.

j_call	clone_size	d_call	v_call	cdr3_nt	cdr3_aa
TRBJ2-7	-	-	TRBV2	TGTGCCAGCAGCAGGACGGAAAGCTCCTACGAGCAGTACTTC	CASSRTESSYEQYF
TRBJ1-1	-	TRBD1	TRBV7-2	TGTGCCAGCAGCTTTTCGTCAGGGGGCAACACTGAAGCTTTCTTT	CASSFSSGGNTEAFF
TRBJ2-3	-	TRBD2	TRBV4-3	TGCGCCAGCAGCCAAGATATGGCGGGAGGAGGAGATACGCAGTATTTT	CASSQDMAGGGDTQYF
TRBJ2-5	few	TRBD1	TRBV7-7	TGTGCCAGCAGCAACAGACAGGGGCGGGTGGAGACCCAGTACTTC	CASSNRQGRVETQYF
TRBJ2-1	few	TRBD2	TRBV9	TGTGCCAGCAGCGGCGGGACTAGCGGGTCAGATGTTTACAATGAGCAGTTCTTC	CASSGGTSGSDVYNEQFF
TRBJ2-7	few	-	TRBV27	TGTGCCAGCAGGCACCAACGTTCACCCTACGAGCAGTACTTC	CASRHQRSPYEQYF
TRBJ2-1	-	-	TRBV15	TGTGCCACCAGCGGGGGACGGGCCTACAATGAGCAGTTCTTC	CATSGGRAYNEQFF
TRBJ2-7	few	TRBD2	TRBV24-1	TGTGCCACCAGTGGGCCTAGCGGGAGCTCCTACGAGCAGTACTTC	CATSGPSGSSYEQYF
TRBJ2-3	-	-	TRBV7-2	TGTGCCAGCAGAATTAGACTCAGGGCTATGGCGGGACTCAGCACAGATACGCAGTATTTT	CASRIRLRAMAGLSTDTQYF
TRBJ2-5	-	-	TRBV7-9	TGTGCCAGCAGCTCCGGGGGGCGCAGAGAGACCCAGTACTTC	CASSSGGRRETQYF
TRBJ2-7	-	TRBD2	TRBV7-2	TGTGCCAGCAGCTTAGTTATGTCGGGGGGGTTGAGGGAGCAGTACTTC	CASSLVMSGGLREQYF
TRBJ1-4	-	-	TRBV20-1	TGCAGTGCTAGAGATTTGAAGGGGAATGAAAAACTGTTTTTT	CSARDLKGNEKLFF
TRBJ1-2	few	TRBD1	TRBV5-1	TGCGCCAGCAGCTTGGGCCAGGGGGGACCCAACTATGGCTACACCTTC	CASSLGQGGPNYGYTF
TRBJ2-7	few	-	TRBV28	TGTGCCAGCAGTTTCCGCCGGACAGTTACCTACGAGCAGTACTTC	CASSFRRTVTYEQYF
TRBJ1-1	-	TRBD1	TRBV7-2	TGTGCCAGCAGCTGGACAGGGACCACTGAAGCTTTCTTT	CASSWTGTTEAFF
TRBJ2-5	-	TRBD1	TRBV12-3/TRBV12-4	TGTGCCAGCAGCTTACGACAGGGGGTAGAGACCCAGTACTTC	CASSLRQGVETQYF
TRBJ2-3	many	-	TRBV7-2	TGTGCCACAACAGCAAGTTTCGGCACAGATACGCAGTATTTT	CATTASFGTDTQYF
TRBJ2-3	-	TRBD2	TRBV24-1	TGTGCCACCAGTGATAGTAGCGGGATAGGTTATACGCAGTATTTT	CATSDSSGIGYTQYF
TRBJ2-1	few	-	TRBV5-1	TGCGCCAGCAGCCTTTACAGCTCCTACAATGAGCAGTTCTTC	CASSLYSSYNEQFF
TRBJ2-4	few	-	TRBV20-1	TGCAGTGCTAGAGGTAGCGGCTCTTTAAACATTCAGTACTTC	CSARGSGSLNIQYF
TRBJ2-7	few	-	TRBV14	TGTGCCAGCAGCCAAGGCAACAGGGAATACGAGCAGTACTTC	CASSQGNREYEQYF
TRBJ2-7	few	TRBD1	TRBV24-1	TGTGCCACCAGTGATCCGAGGACAGGGGAGGAAGGCGAGCAGTACTTC	CATSDPRTGEEGEQYF
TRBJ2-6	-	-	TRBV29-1	TGCAGCTTCACTTCGGGGGCCAACGTCCTGACTTTC	CSFTSGANVLTF
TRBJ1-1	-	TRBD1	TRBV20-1	TGCAGTGTACGACAGGGGGGTTCTGAAGCTTTCTTT	CSVRQGGSEAFF
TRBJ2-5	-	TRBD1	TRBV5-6	TGTGCCAGCAGCCCCCTCGGACAGGGGTTAGAGACCCAGTACTTC	CASSPLGQGLETQYF
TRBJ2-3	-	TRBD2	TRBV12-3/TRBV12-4	TGTGCCAGCAGCCCCAAGAAGGAGCGGGGGAGAGGTAGAACAGATACGCAGTATTTT	CASSPKKERGRGRTDTQYF
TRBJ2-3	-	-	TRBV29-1	TGCAGCGTTGAAGATCTTGCTGTAGGTACGCAGTATTTT	CSVEDLAVGTQYF
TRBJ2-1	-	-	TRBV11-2	TGTGCCAGCAGTAAAGGCTATGAGCAGTTCTTC	CASSKGYEQFF
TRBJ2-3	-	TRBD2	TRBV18	TGTGCCAGCTCACCAAATCTAGCGGGCTATACGCAGTATTTT	CASSPNLAGYTQYF
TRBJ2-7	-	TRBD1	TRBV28	TGTGCCAGCAGTCCCCTGGACAGGGACTACGAGCAGTACTTC	CASSPLDRDYEQYF
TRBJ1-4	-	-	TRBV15	TGTGCCACCAGCAGAGAAGGAAACCTTAATGAAAAACTGTTTTTT	CATSREGNLNEKLFF
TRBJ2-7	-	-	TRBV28	TGTGCCAGCAGTTGGAAGGGTGGCTACGAGCAGTACTTC	CASSWKGGYEQYF
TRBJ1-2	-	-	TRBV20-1	TGCAGTGCCCTATACCGGACTAACTATGGCTACACCTTC	CSALYRTNYGYTF
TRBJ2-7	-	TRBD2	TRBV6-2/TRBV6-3	TGTGCCAGCAGTAAAAGACTAGCGGGAGCCTCCGACGAGCAGTACTTC	CASSKRLAGASDEQYF
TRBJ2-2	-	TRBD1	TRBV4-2	TGTGCCAGCAGCCAAGGGGACAGGGGGAACGGGGAGCTGTTTTTT	CASSQGDRGNGELFF
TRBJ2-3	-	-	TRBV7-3	TGTGCCAGCGGCCCTAGCGCGGGTGAGCAGTATTTT	CASGPSAGEQYF
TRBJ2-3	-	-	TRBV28	TGTGCCAGCAGTAATACCCAGGGCCTCACAGATACGCAGTATTTT	CASSNTQGLTDTQYF
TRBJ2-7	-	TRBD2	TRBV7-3	TGTGCCAGCAGCTTACGGGGAGGGCAGAACGAGCAGTACTTC	CASSLRGGQNEQYF
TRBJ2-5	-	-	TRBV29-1	TGCAGCGTTGACCTTTGGGGGGAGACCCAGTACTTC	CSVDLWGETQYF
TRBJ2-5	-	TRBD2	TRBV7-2	TGTGCCAGCAGCCTATCAGCTGGGACTAGGAGACAAGAGACCCAGTACTTC	CASSLSAGTRRQETQYF
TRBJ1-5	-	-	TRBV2	TGTGCCAGCAGTGCTGTGGCCAGTCAGCCCCAGCATTTT	CASSAVASQPQHF
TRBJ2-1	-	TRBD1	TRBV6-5	TGTGCCAGCAGCCCTGGACAGGGTGTGAATGAGCAGTTCTTC	CASSPGQGVNEQFF
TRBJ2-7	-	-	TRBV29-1	TGCAGCGTTGGACCCGGCGACGAGCAGTACTTC	CSVGPGDEQYF
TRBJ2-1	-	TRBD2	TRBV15	TGTGCCACCAGCAGTAGTGGCCTAGCGGGAGAGGTTGAGCAGTTCTTC	CATSSSGLAGEVEQFF
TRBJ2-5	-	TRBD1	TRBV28	TGTGCCAGCAGTGCGCCAGGGACAGGGGTTAGGGAGACCCAGTACTTC	CASSAPGTGVRETQYF
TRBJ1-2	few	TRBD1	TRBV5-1	TGCGCCAGCAGCCTCACCGGGACAGGGGTCGATGGCTACACCTTC	CASSLTGTGVDGYTF
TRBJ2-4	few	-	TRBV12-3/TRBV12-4	TGTGCCAGCAGTTTAGGGAAAAACATTCAGTACTTC	CASSLGKNIQYF
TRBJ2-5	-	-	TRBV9	TGTGCCAGCAGCGTAGGTCCGACCGGGAGCGAGCAAGAGACCCAGTACTTC	CASSVGPTGSEQETQYF
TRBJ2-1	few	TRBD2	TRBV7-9	TGTGCCAGCAGCTTAACGCGGGAGGACAATGAGCAGTTCTTC	CASSLTREDNEQFF
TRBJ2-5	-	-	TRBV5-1	TGCGCTAGCAGCTCTCAAGACGGAACCTACAATGAGCAGTACTTC	CASSSQDGTYNEQYF